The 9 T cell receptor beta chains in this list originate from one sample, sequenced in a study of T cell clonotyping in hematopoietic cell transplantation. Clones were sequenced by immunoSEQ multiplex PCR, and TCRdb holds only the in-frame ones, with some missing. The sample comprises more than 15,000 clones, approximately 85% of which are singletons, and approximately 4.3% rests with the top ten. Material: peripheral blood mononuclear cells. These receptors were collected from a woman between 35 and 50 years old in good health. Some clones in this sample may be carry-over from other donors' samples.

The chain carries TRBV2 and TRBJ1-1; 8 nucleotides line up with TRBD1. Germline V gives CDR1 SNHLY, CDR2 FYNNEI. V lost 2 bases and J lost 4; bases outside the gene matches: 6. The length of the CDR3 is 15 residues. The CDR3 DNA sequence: TGTGCCAGCAGTGAAATCGACAGGGGAGTCACTGAAGCTTTCTTT. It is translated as CASSEIDRGVTEAFF.

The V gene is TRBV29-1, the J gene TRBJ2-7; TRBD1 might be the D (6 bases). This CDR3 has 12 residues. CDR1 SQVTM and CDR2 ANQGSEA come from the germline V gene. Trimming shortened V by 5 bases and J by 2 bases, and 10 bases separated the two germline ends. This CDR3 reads CSVRTGTYEQYF. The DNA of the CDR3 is TGCAGCGTTCGAACAGGGACCTACGAGCAGTACTTC.

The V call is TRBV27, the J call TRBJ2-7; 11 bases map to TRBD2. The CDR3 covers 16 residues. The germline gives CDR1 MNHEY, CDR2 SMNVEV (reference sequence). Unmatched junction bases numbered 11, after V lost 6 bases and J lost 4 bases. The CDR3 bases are TGTGCCAGCAGACCTAGACTAGCGGGGTTATTGTACGAGCAGTACTTC. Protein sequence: CASRPRLAGLLYEQYF.

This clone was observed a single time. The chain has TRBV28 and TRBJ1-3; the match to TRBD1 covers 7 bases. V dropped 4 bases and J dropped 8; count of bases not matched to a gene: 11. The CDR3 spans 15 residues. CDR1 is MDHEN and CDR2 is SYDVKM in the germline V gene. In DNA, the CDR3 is TGTGCCAGCAGTTCCCCAGGGGGGGCAGGGTACACCATATATTTT. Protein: CASSSPGGAGYTIYF.

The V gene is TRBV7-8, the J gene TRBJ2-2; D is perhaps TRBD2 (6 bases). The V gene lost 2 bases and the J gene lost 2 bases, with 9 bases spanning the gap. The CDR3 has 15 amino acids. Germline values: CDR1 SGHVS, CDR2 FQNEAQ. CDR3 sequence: CASSLLASNTGELFF. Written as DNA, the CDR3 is TGTGCCAGCAGCTTACTAGCGTCCAACACCGGGGAGCTGTTTTTT.

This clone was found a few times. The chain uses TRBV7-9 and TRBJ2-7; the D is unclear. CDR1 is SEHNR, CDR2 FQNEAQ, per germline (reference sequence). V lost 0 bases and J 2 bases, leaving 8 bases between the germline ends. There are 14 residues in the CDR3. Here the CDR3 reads CASSLASAAYEQYF. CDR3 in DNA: TGTGCCAGCAGCTTAGCGTCGGCGGCCTACGAGCAGTACTTC.

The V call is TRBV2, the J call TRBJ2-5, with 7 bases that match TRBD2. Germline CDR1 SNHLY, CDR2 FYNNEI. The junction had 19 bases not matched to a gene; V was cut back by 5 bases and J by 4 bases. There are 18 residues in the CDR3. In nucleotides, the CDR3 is TGTGCCAGCAGTCCAGGAGAGTGGCGGGGCGGGAGACGAGAGACCCAGTACTTC. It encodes CASSPGEWRGGRRETQYF. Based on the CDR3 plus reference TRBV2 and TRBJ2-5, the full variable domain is EPEVTQTPSHQVTQMGQEVILRCVPISNHLYFYWYRQILGQKVEFLVSFYNNEISEKSEIFDDQFSVERPDGSNFTLKIRSTKLEDSAMYFCASSPGEWRGGRRETQYFGPGTRLLVL.

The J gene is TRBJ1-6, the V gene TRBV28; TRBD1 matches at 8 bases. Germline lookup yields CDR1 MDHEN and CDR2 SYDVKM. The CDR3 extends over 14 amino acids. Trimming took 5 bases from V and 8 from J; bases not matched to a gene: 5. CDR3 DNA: TGTGCCAGCAGTATGGGGACAGGAGATTCACCCCTCCACTTT. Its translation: CASSMGTGDSPLHF. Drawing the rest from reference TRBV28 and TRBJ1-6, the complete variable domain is DVKVTQSSRYLVKRTGEKVFLECVQDMDHENMFWYRQDPGLGLRLIYFSYDVKMKEKGDIPEGYSVSREKKERFSLILESASTNQTSMYLCASSMGTGDSPLHFGNGTRLTVT.

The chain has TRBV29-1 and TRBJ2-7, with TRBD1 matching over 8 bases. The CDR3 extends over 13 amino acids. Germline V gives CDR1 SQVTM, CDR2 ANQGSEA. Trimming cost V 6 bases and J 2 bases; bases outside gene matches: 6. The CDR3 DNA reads TGCAGCGTAACAGGGGGAACGACCTACGAGCAGTACTTC. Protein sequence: CSVTGGTTYEQYF.